These 13 T cell receptor beta chains were all obtained from the same sample, sequenced in a study of vaccination and CD4 T cells after COVID-19. No cognate antigen is known for these TCRs. This sample's treatment: roughly nine-day PBMC culture with coronavirus spike peptide pools or control peptides (ViraFEST assay). Sequenced with the Oncomine TCR Beta short-read assay was DNA taken from cultured CD4+ T cells. TCRdb itself ran the PCR reads through MiXCR, one entry per CDR3 protein. The sample gives about 14,000 distinct CDR3 sequences, about 60% of which show up once; 7.4% is in the top ten. The material sequenced was CD4+ T cells from blood, cultured in vitro. Source of these receptors: a human donor who had recovered from COVID-19.

The CDR3 spells CASSGLAGVGNEQFF. In DNA, the CDR3 is TGTGCCAGCAGCGGACTAGCGGGAGTGGGAAATGAGCAGTTCTTC. The chain is built from TRBV2 and TRBJ2-1; 13 bases are a match to TRBD2. This CDR3 is built from 15 residues. V was clipped by 6 bases and J by 7 bases; unmatched bases: 6. Per the germline V gene, CDR1 is SNHLY and CDR2 is FYNNEI.

This clonotype was observed once. V and J are TRBV24-1 and TRBJ1-2; perhaps TRBD1 as D (5 bases). Germline CDR1 is KGHDR and CDR2 is SFDVKD. The CDR3 runs to 14 residues. Trimming shortened V by 2 bases and J by 6 bases, and 12 bases separated the two germline ends. CDR3 DNA sequence: TGTGCCACCAGTGATTCCCGACAGCTCCATGGCTACACCTTC. This encodes CATSDSRQLHGYTF.

V and J are TRBV2 and TRBJ2-7; no clear D gene. Germline CDR1 is SNHLY and CDR2 is FYNNEI. V was pared by 8 bases and J by 0 bases, with 14 bases between. The CDR3 covers 14 residues. CDR3: CASLPSESSYEQYF. The DNA of the CDR3 is TGTGCCAGCTTACCTTCGGAGAGCTCCTACGAGCAGTACTTC. Filled out from reference TRBV2 and TRBJ2-7, the complete variable domain reads EPEVTQTPSHQVTQMGQEVILRCVPISNHLYFYWYRQILGQKVEFLVSFYNNEISEKSEIFDDQFSVERPDGSNFTLKIRSTKLEDSAMYFCASLPSESSYEQYFGPGTRLTVT.

The J gene is TRBJ1-1, the V gene TRBV7-9, with D possibly TRBD1 on 6 matching bases. Germline assignment: CDR1 SEHNR and CDR2 FQNEAQ (reference sequence). Trimming pared 5 bases from V and 4 bases from J, leaving 11 bases between. There are 13 residues in the CDR3. In nucleotides, the CDR3 is TGTGCCAGCAGCGCCGAAGGGGGCACTGAAGCTTTCTTT. Translated, it gives CASSAEGGTEAFF.

V is TRBV2 and J is TRBJ2-2; 10 nucleotides agree with TRBD1. This CDR3 is built from 15 residues. Germline lookup yields CDR1 SNHLY and CDR2 FYNNEI. V dropped 8 bases and J dropped 5; count of bases not matched to a gene: 8. This CDR3 reads CASRLDRGNTGELFF. The CDR3, as DNA: TGTGCCAGCCGGTTGGACAGGGGGAATACCGGGGAGCTGTTTTTT.

The chain joins TRBV20-1 to TRBJ2-7; no clear D. Trimming took 1 base from V and 3 from J, leaving 4 bases between them. CDR3 length equals 11 residues. The germline CDR1 and CDR2 sequences are DFQATT and SNEGSKA (reference sequence). CDR3 DNA sequence: TGCAGTGCTAGAGCTAACTACGAGCAGTACTTC. Translating it yields CSARANYEQYF.

The chain has TRBV4-3 and TRBJ2-5; 12 positions match TRBD2. This CDR3 is 16 amino acids long. CDR1 LGHNA and CDR2 YSLEER come from the germline V gene. With 1 base clipped from V and 3 bases from J, the junction kept 3 bases outside the gene matches. In DNA form, the CDR3 reads TGCGCCAGCAGCCAAGGGGCTAGCGGGAGGGAAGAGACCCAGTACTTC. It codes for CASSQGASGREETQYF.

The genes are TRBV6-2 or TRBV6-3 and TRBJ2-4; no firm D call. The CDR3 covers 16 residues. The V gene lost 0 bases and the J gene lost 5 bases, with 14 bases spanning the gap. Germline-derived CDR1 and CDR2 are MNHEY and SVGEGT. This CDR3 reads CASSYSSSAHENIQYF. CDR3 DNA: TGTGCCAGCAGTTACTCGAGCTCAGCCCACGAAAACATTCAGTACTTC.

CDR3 in amino acids: CSVQGGQETQYF. CDR3 in DNA: TGCAGCGTTCAGGGGGGGCAAGAGACCCAGTACTTC. The chain combines TRBV29-1 with TRBJ2-5; D tentatively fits TRBD1 or TRBD2 (7 bases each). V lost 5 bases, J lost 2 bases, and 9 bases lay in between. The CDR3 spans 12 residues. Germline loops: CDR1 SQVTM, CDR2 ANQGSEA.

This sequence joins TRBV7-9 and TRBJ2-7; D is ambiguous. The CDR3 consists of 14 residues. V lost 1 base to trimming and J lost 3 bases, with 10 bases between them. Germline V gene data show CDR1 as SEHNR and CDR2 as FQNEAQ (reference sequence). DNA of the CDR3: TGTGCCAGCAGCTTAGTACCTCAGAGCTACGAGCAGTACTTC. Its protein is CASSLVPQSYEQYF.

This clonotype was seen a few times. This chain connects TRBV5-1 to TRBJ1-6, with D perhaps TRBD1 (5 bases). The CDR3 contains 16 residues. The germline V and J ends were trimmed by 4 bases and 6 bases, with 17 bases remaining between them. The germline V gene has CDR1 SGHRS and CDR2 YFSETQ. The CDR3, as DNA: TGCGCCAGCAGCCCGGACATAGGGCCGGGTAATTCACCCCTCCACTTT. This translates into CASSPDIGPGNSPLHF.

The V call is TRBV12-3 or TRBV12-4, the J call TRBJ1-1; D uncertain. CDR3 size: 14 residues. Trimming took 7 bases from V and 4 from J, leaving 16 bases between them. CDR3 sequence: CASTATGEVTEAFF. CDR3 nucleotide sequence: TGTGCCAGCACCGCTACCGGAGAGGTCACTGAAGCTTTCTTT.

The gene calls are TRBV27 and TRBJ1-1, with TRBD1 matching 7 bases. The CDR3 loop spans 14 amino acids. Per germline, CDR1 MNHEY and CDR2 SMNVEV (reference sequence). J lost 4 bases, V lost 8 bases, and 10 bases had no gene match. The CDR3 sequence: CASRPDREGTEAFF. CDR3 nucleotide sequence: TGTGCCAGCCGACCCGACAGGGAGGGCACTGAAGCTTTCTTT.